The 5 T cell receptor beta chains reported below all come from one sample, sequenced in a study of control samples from healthy donors and cancer patients. Sequenced by immunoSEQ multiplex PCR; TCRdb stores in-frame clones only, minus some. The sample consists of 90,000 or so clones, roughly nine tenths of them appearing once. The sequencing input was blood. The origin of the receptors is a woman aged 60-70 years in good health.

The gene calls are TRBV4-1 and TRBJ2-5; 9 nucleotides match TRBD2. This CDR3 comprises 17 residues. V dropped 0 bases and J dropped 1; count of bases not matched to a gene: 6. Germline CDR1 reads MGHRA; CDR2 reads YSYEKL. The CDR3 is CASSQDSVAGAQETQYF. The CDR3 coding sequence is TGCGCCAGCAGCCAAGATTCCGTAGCGGGGGCCCAAGAGACCCAGTACTTC.

This clone came up once. J is TRBJ1-2 and V is TRBV5-1; the match to TRBD1 covers 9 bases. The CDR3 extends over 15 amino acids. V shed 2 bases and J 7 bases; nucleotides not matched to a gene: 9. Germline lookup yields CDR1 SGHRS and CDR2 YFSETQ. Here the CDR3 reads CASSLLGQGLGGYTF. The CDR3 bases are TGCGCCAGCAGCTTACTGGGACAGGGCTTGGGTGGCTACACCTTC.

This clone was observed a few times. Here the CDR3 reads CASSSGYGYTF. CDR3 coding DNA: TGTGCCAGCAGTTCAGGGTATGGCTACACCTTC. The chain has TRBV6-5 and TRBJ1-2, with TRBD1 as a possible D gene (5 bases). This CDR3 is built from 11 residues. The germline V gene has CDR1 MNHEY and CDR2 SVGAGI. Trimming took off 4 bases at V and 5 bases at J, with 5 bases between the two ends.

The J gene is TRBJ2-1, the V gene TRBV4-2, with TRBD2 matching 12 bases. The CDR3 sequence is 15 residues long. Trimming at V came to 3 bases and at J to 5 bases, leaving 2 bases not matched to a gene. Germline V lookup: CDR1 LGHNA, CDR2 YNFKEQ. In nucleotides, the CDR3 is TGTGCCAGCAGCCAGACTAGCGGGAGTCACAATGAGCAGTTCTTC. Its translation is CASSQTSGSHNEQFF.

The CDR3 DNA reads TGCGCCAGCAGCCAAGATCACGGGCCGGGGCCCCAGCATTTT. Translated: CASSQDHGPGPQHF. This chain uses TRBV4-3 with TRBJ1-5; no clear D. This CDR3 has 14 residues. Looked up from germline, CDR1 is LGHNA and CDR2 is YSLEER. Trimming removed 0 bases at V and 9 bases at J, with 12 bases between.